This TCR beta chain is from a study of a mutant IDH1 vaccine in newly diagnosed glioma. Whole-study context: Treated patients had a mean age of approximately 40 years and a sex split that was roughly 60% male and roughly 40% female. Patients got radiotherapy, temozolomide, or both beforehand, and most got both.

The study, taken as a whole, reports: Of all patients, around 93% showed vaccine-induced immune responses. Shifts in the top peripheral T cell clonotypes seemed unrelated to pseudoprogression.

Clones were sequenced by immunoSEQ multiplex PCR, and TCRdb holds only the in-frame ones, with some missing. This table holds 50,000 or so clones, around 84% found once. Germline lookup yields CDR1 MNHEY and CDR2 SMNVEV (reference sequence). This CDR3 comprises 15 residues. Trimming shortened V by 5 bases and J by 5 bases, and 18 bases separated the two germline ends. Time point specified: week 5, during vaccination. What each vaccine dose contained was 300 ug of mutant IDH1 20-mer peptide, accompanied by topical imiquimod. Notes on this clone: Its antigen is still unknown.

The source of this sequence is a woman aged 45-65 years with glioma. The source material was PBMCs, sampled from a glioma patient whose treatment included an IDH1 peptide vaccine. The J gene is TRBJ1-1, the V gene TRBV27; D is possibly TRBD1 (5 bases). CDR3 loop: CASSPHPQGKTEAFF. DNA for the CDR3: TGTGCCAGCAGTCCACACCCTCAGGGTAAAACTGAAGCTTTCTTT.